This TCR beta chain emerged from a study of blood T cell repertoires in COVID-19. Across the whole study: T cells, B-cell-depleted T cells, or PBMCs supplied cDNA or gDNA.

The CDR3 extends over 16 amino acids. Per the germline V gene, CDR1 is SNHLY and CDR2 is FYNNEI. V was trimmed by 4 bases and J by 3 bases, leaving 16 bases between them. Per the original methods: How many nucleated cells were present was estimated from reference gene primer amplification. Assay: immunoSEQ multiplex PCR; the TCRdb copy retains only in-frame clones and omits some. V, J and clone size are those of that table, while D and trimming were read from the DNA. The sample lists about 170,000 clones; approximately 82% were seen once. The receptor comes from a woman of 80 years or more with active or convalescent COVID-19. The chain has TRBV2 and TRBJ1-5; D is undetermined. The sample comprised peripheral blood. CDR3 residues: CASSGDEQRPNQPQHF. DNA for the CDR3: TGTGCCAGCAGTGGTGATGAACAGAGACCCAATCAGCCCCAGCATTTT.